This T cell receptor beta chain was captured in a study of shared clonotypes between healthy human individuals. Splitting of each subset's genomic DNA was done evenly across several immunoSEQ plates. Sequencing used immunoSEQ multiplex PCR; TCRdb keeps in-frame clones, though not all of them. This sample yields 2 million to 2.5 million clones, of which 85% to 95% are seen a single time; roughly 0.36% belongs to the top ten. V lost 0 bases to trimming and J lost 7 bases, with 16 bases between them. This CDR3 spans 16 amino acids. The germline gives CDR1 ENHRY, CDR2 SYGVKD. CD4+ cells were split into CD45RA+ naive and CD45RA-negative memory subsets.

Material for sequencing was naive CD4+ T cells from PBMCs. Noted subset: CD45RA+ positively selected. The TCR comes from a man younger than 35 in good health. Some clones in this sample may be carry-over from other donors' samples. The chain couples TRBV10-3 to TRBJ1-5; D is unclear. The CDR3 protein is CAISESIGGREQPQHF. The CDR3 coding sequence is TGTGCCATCAGTGAGTCGATAGGAGGGCGGGAACAGCCCCAGCATTTT.